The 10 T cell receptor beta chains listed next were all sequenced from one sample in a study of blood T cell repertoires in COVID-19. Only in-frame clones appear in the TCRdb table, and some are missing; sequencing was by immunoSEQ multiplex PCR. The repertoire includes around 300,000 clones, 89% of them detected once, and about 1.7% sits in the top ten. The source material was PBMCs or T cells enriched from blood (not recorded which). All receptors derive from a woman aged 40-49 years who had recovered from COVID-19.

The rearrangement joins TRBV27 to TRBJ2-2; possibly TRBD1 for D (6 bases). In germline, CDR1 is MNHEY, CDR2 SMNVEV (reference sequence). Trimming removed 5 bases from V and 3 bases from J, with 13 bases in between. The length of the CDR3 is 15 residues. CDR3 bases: TGTGCCAGCAGTCTCGGTACAGGGTACACCGGGGAGCTGTTTTTT. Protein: CASSLGTGYTGELFF.

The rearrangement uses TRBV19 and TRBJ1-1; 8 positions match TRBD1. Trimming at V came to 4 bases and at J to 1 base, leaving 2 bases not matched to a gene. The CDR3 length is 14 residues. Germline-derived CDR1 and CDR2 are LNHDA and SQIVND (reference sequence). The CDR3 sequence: CASSRGQGNTEAFF. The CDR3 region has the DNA TGTGCCAGTAGTAGAGGACAGGGGAACACTGAAGCTTTCTTT.

CDR3 nucleotides: TGTGCCTGGAGCCCCCGGGGGGCGTCTGGCTACACCTTC. Amino acids: CAWSPRGASGYTF. This rearrangement joins TRBV30 to TRBJ1-2; weak D call: TRBD1 (6 bases). The V gene lost 3 bases and the J gene lost 7 bases, with 15 bases spanning the gap. Germline CDR1 is GTSNPN and CDR2 is SVGIG (reference sequence). This CDR3 has 13 residues.

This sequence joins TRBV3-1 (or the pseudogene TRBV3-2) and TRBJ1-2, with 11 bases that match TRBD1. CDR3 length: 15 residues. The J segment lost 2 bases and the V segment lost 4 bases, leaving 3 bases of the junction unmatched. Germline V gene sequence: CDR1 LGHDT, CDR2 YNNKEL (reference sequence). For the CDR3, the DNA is TGTGCCAGCAGCCTGGGACAGGGGGGGAACTATGGCTACACCTTC. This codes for CASSLGQGGNYGYTF.

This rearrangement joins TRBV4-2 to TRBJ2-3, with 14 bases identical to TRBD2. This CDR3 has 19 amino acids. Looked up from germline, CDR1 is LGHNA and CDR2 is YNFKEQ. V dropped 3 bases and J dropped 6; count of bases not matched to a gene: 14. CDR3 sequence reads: CASSQPTTTSGGAADTQYF. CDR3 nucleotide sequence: TGTGCCAGCAGCCAGCCGACAACGACTAGCGGGGGGGCGGCGGATACGCAGTATTTT.

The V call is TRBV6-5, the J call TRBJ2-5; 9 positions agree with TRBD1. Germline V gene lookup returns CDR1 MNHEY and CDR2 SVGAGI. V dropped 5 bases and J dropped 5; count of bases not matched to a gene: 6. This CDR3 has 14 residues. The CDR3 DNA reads TGTGCCAGCAGTATCGACAGGGGGACGGAGACCCAGTACTTC. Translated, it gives CASSIDRGTETQYF.

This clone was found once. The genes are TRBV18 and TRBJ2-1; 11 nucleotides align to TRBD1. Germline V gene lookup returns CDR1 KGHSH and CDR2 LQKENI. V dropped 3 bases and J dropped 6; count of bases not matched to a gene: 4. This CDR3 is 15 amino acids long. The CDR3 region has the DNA TGTGCCAGCTCACCTGGGACAGGGGGAAGCAATGAGCAGTTCTTC. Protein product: CASSPGTGGSNEQFF.

The CDR3 DNA follows: TGCAGTGCTAGTCACAGCGGGAGGGCGGTCAATGAGCAGTTCTTC. Amino acids: CSASHSGRAVNEQFF. The chain uses TRBV20-1 and TRBJ2-1; the match to TRBD2 covers 10 bases. The CDR3 runs to 15 residues. Per the germline V gene, CDR1 is DFQATT and CDR2 is SNEGSKA (reference sequence). Trimming took 3 bases from V and 6 from J; bases not matched to a gene: 8.

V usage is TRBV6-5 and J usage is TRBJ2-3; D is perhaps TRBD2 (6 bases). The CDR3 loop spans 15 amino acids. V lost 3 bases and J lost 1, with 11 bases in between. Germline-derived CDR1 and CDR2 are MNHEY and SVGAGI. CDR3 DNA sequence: TGTGCCAGCAGTTATTTCGGGACTGGCACAGATACGCAGTATTTT. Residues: CASSYFGTGTDTQYF.

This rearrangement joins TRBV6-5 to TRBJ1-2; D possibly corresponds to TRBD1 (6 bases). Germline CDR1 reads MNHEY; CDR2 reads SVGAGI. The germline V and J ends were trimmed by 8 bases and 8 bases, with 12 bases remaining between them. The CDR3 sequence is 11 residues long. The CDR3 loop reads CASHRAGGYTF. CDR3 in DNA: TGTGCCAGCCACAGGGCTGGAGGCTACACCTTC.